This T cell receptor beta chain comes out of a study of cytomegalovirus exposure and HLA in healthy donors (dated by TCRdb to 2017 to 2019). Looking at the study overall: According to a later analysis, the 120 or so validation repertoires were produced on the same platform as the 666 repertoires of the first cohort. High-throughput TCR immunosequencing, statistical association of individual TCRs with disease status, and machine learning were combined to predict cytomegalovirus infection status. Along with the approximately 700-subject first cohort, a separate validation cohort of about 110 different subjects was used. The study aimed to test whether signatures of past pathogen exposure could be identified by cataloging public T cell receptors.

About this clone: This clone's antigen is unknown. No much larger clonotype is one base removed from it; base qualities were not supplied.

The donors were included in the validation cohort of over a hundred subjects, a group kept apart from the approximately 690-subject first cohort. Libraries were prepared through the immunoSEQ multiplex PCR assay. The authors processed their data as follows. A statistical classification framework was built for diagnosing cytomegalovirus status from the catalog of TCR beta chain sequences. Held by TCRdb, this immuneACCESS table contains in-frame sequences only and omits some clones. Under half of the omission traces to an unresolved V gene where checked; the cause of the rest is unknown. The V and J calls and clone size come from that table; D and trimming were worked out from the DNA. The sample records roughly 140,000 clones, 70% to 90% of which are singletons. Around 10% of the sample rests with the top ten. What the work shows at the level of the full study, not this receptor alone: The study listed 150 to 200 TCR beta chains as associated with cytomegalovirus. A later analysis had no HLA typing for the validation cohort, so co-occurrence there was scored across all 130 or so repertoires. A few of the identified cytomegalovirus-associated TCR beta chains were confirmed in vitro to be specific for cytomegalovirus antigens. While some public TCRs were present in many individuals, most TCR sequences turned up only very rarely across donors. The authors suggested that the approach could potentially be generalized to other disease states and immunological phenotypes. In a later analysis, TCRs clustered in the first cohort were found to also tend to co-occur in the roughly 130 validation repertoires, with about 94% of cluster scores above 0. The classifier was reported to diagnose cytomegalovirus status with high specificity and sensitivity in both the original and validation cohorts.

The germline V gene gives CDR1 as SGHRS and CDR2 as YFSETQ. V ends up 4 bases short and J 8 bases short, with an unmatched junction base count of 13. The CDR3 covers 16 residues, taking in both the cysteine and the phenylalanine. Only CDR3 DNA remains: 48 bases, in frame from the first base. The sequence came from a man in his late teens or twenties in good health and CMV-seropositive. Recombination joined TRBV5-1 with TRBJ1-3, with 9 central nucleotides matching TRBD1. The sequenced sample consisted of PBMCs. The DNA sequence is TGCGCCAGCAGCCACGGGACAGGGCTTTTGGGTGACACCATATATTTT. It codes for CASSHGTGLLGDTIYF. The entire variable domain, with the stretches around the CDR3 drawn from the reference TRBV5-1 and TRBJ1-3 proteins, is KAGVTQTPRYLIKTRGQQVTLSCSPISGHRSVSWYQQTPGQGLQFLFEYFSETQRNKGNFPGRFSGRQFSNSRSEMNVSTLELGDSALYLCASSHGTGLLGDTIYFGEGSWLTVV.